These 18 T cell receptor beta chains were all obtained from the same sample, sequenced in a study of T cell changes during pregnancy in multiple sclerosis. Repertoires were generated with immunoSEQ multiplex PCR, while TCRdb's copy carries only in-frame clones and drops some. The sample carries 35,000 to 55,000 clones, 93% recorded once. Specimen: CD8+ T cells from peripheral blood mononuclear cells, collected after pregnancy. These receptors were taken from a female donor with multiple sclerosis, enrolled in a pregnancy study.

The chain joins TRBV4-3 to TRBJ2-3; TRBD2 matches at 11 bases. V dropped 0 bases and J dropped 2; count of bases not matched to a gene: 1. CDR1 is LGHNA and CDR2 is YSLEER in the germline V gene. The CDR3 consists of 16 residues. This chain's CDR3 is CASSQDSGGATDTQYF. In DNA, the CDR3 is TGCGCCAGCAGCCAAGATAGCGGGGGGGCCACAGATACGCAGTATTTT.

The chain employs TRBV11-2 and TRBJ2-1, with TRBD2 matching 10 bases. Germline V gives CDR1 SGHAT, CDR2 FQNNGV. The CDR3 has 18 amino acids. V dropped 5 bases and J dropped 0; count of bases not matched to a gene: 10. The CDR3: CASSTGLAGASSYNEQFF. CDR3 sequence (DNA): TGTGCCAGCAGCACCGGTCTAGCGGGAGCAAGCTCCTACAATGAGCAGTTCTTC.

V gene TRBV5-5 combines with J gene TRBJ2-7, with 9 bases aligning to TRBD1. Germline CDR1 SGHKS, CDR2 YYEKEE (reference sequence). The CDR3 consists of 13 residues. Trimming removed 4 bases from V and 3 bases from J; junction bases left unmatched: 2. As DNA, the CDR3 is TGTGCCAGCAGCCGGGGACAGGGCTACGAGCAGTACTTC. Its translation is CASSRGQGYEQYF.

This clone was observed a few times. The rearrangement links TRBV6-4 to TRBJ2-1, with 9 bases fitting TRBD1. Trimming removed 2 bases from V and 3 bases from J; junction bases left unmatched: 2. Germline V gene lookup returns CDR1 MRHNA and CDR2 SNTAGT. The CDR3 runs 15 residues. CDR3 region: CASSDGDRDYNEQFF. The CDR3 DNA reads TGTGCCAGCAGTGACGGGGACAGGGACTACAATGAGCAGTTCTTC.

CDR3 region: CASSQDRAGGSYNEQFF. In nucleotides, the CDR3 is TGCGCCAGCAGCCAAGATAGAGCGGGGGGCTCCTACAATGAGCAGTTCTTC. This chain connects TRBV4-3 to TRBJ2-1; 9 nucleotides agree with TRBD2. V lost 0 bases and J lost 0; bases outside the gene matches: 3. Germline CDR1 is LGHNA and CDR2 is YSLEER. CDR3 length equals 17 residues.

This rearrangement joins TRBV28 to TRBJ2-7; maybe TRBD1 (6 bases). The CDR3 has 14 residues. Trimming left V 8 bases short and J 5 bases short, with 19 bases between. Germline lookup yields CDR1 MDHEN and CDR2 SYDVKM. CDR3 amino acids: CASFPDGQTNEQYF. The CDR3 DNA reads TGTGCCAGCTTCCCGGATGGACAGACTAACGAGCAGTACTTC.

V usage is TRBV2 and J usage is TRBJ1-1; TRBD1 might be the D (6 bases). The CDR3 runs to 16 residues. Trimming shortened V by 8 bases and J by 0 bases, and 19 bases separated the two germline ends. CDR1 is SNHLY and CDR2 is FYNNEI in the germline V gene. CDR3 amino acids: CASVYAGDTLNTEAFF. The CDR3 DNA sequence: TGTGCCAGCGTATACGCCGGGGACACCCTGAACACTGAAGCTTTCTTT.

The chain uses TRBV19 and TRBJ1-3; possibly TRBD1 for D (6 bases). The CDR3 has 14 amino acids. From germline, CDR1 is LNHDA and CDR2 SQIVND (reference sequence). Trimming stripped 5 bases from V and 4 bases from J, with 12 bases between. CDR3 nucleotide sequence: TGTGCCAGTAGTTACAGGGTGGTGGGAAACACCATATATTTT. Encoded protein: CASSYRVVGNTIYF.

The rearrangement joins TRBV19 to TRBJ2-5; a possible D gene is TRBD1 (5 bases). The germline CDR1 and CDR2 sequences are LNHDA and SQIVND (reference sequence). V lost 4 bases and J 0 bases, leaving 12 bases between the germline ends. The CDR3 covers 15 residues. CDR3 amino acids: CASSSLDTNQETQYF. Here the CDR3 DNA reads TGTGCCAGTAGTAGCCTGGACACAAACCAAGAGACCCAGTACTTC.

J is TRBJ2-2 and V is TRBV6-5; D might be TRBD2 (6 bases). The CDR3 sequence is 15 residues long. CDR1 MNHEY and CDR2 SVGAGI come from the germline V gene. Trimming removed 2 bases from V and 5 bases from J, with 12 bases in between. This CDR3 reads CASSYGGRRTGELFF. CDR3 coding DNA: TGTGCCAGCAGTTACGGGGGGAGGCGGACCGGGGAGCTGTTTTTT.

The CDR3: CSVVQGLSYNEQFF. In nucleotides, the CDR3 is TGCAGCGTTGTACAGGGGCTCTCCTACAATGAGCAGTTCTTC. This sequence joins TRBV29-1 and TRBJ2-1; 7 nucleotides align to TRBD1. Trimming removed 4 bases from V and 0 bases from J; junction bases left unmatched: 3. Germline V gene data show CDR1 as SQVTM and CDR2 as ANQGSEA. The CDR3 contains 14 residues.

The chain uses TRBV18 and TRBJ1-6; 10 bases line up with TRBD1. Germline V gene lookup returns CDR1 KGHSH and CDR2 LQKENI. The CDR3 is 16 residues long. V trimming: 4 bases; J trimming: 7 bases; junction bases outside the gene matches: 7. The CDR3 here is CASSLRDRGRNSPLHF. In nucleotides, the CDR3 is TGTGCCAGCTCACTACGGGACAGGGGACGCAATTCACCCCTCCACTTT.

V and J are TRBV27 and TRBJ1-3; 7 nucleotides align to TRBD1. The J segment lost 7 bases and the V segment lost 2 bases, leaving 5 bases of the junction unmatched. The length of the CDR3 is 14 residues. The germline CDR1 and CDR2 sequences are MNHEY and SMNVEV (reference sequence). The CDR3 DNA is TGTGCCAGCAGTTTAGGAGGGGGCGGGAACACCATATATTTT. This codes for CASSLGGGGNTIYF.

V and J are TRBV2 and TRBJ2-7; D gene uncertain. The germline V gene encodes CDR1 SNHLY and CDR2 FYNNEI. This CDR3 is built from 12 residues. Trimming removed 1 base at V and 3 bases at J, with 4 bases between. The CDR3 nucleotides read TGTGCCAGCAGTGAAGACTACTACGAGCAGTACTTC. Its protein product is CASSEDYYEQYF.

The chain carries TRBV4-2 and TRBJ2-1; 14 nucleotides match TRBD2. With 1 base clipped from V and 6 bases from J, the junction kept 5 bases outside the gene matches. This CDR3 is built from 17 residues. Germline V lookup: CDR1 LGHNA, CDR2 YNFKEQ. CDR3 region: CASSQGLAGGLLNEQFF. DNA for the CDR3: TGTGCCAGCAGCCAAGGACTAGCGGGGGGGTTACTCAATGAGCAGTTCTTC.

The genes are TRBV4-2 and TRBJ2-5, with TRBD1 identical over 7 bases. The CDR3 is made up of 15 amino acids. CDR1 is LGHNA, CDR2 YNFKEQ, per germline. With 0 bases clipped from V and 1 base from J, the junction kept 2 bases outside the gene matches. Written as DNA, the CDR3 is TGTGCCAGCAGCCAAGAACAGGGGATCCAAGAGACCCAGTACTTC. Its protein is CASSQEQGIQETQYF.

This sequence joins TRBV27 and TRBJ2-2, with TRBD2 matching 9 bases. The CDR3 has 15 amino acids. The germline gives CDR1 MNHEY, CDR2 SMNVEV (reference sequence). V trimming: 4 bases; J trimming: 1 base; junction bases outside the gene matches: 1. The CDR3 bases are TGTGCCAGCAGTTCTAGCGGGATGAACACCGGGGAGCTGTTTTTT. Encoded protein: CASSSSGMNTGELFF.

This clone came up a few times. Written as DNA, the CDR3 is TGTGCCAGCCACAAAGGGGATGCGGGGAACGGGGCTTTCTTT. It codes for CASHKGDAGNGAFF. This rearrangement joins TRBV7-9 to TRBJ1-1; D possibly corresponds to TRBD1 (5 bases). V lost 8 bases and J lost 11, with 24 bases in between. Germline CDR1 and CDR2: SEHNR and FQNEAQ (reference sequence). CDR3 length equals 14 residues.